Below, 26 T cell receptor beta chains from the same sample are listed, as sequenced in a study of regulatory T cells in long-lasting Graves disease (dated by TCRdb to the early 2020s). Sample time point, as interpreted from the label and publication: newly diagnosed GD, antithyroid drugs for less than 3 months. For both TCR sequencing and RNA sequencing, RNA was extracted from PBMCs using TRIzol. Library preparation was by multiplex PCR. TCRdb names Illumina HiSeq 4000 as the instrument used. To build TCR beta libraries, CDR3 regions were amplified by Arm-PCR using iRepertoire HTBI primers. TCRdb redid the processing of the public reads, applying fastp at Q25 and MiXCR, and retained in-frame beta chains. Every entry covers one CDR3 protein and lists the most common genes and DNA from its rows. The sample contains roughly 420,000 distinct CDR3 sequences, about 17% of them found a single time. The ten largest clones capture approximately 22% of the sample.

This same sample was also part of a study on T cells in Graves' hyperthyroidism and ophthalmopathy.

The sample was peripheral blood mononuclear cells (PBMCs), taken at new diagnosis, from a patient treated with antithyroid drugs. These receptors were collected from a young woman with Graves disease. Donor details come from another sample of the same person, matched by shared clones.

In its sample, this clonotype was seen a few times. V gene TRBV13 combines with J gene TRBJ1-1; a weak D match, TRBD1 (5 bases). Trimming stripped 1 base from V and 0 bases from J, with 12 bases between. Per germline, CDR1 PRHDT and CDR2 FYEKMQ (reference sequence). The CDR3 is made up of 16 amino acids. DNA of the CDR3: TGTGCCAGCAGCTTAGCGCTGCAGGGCTTGAACACTGAAGCTTTCTTT. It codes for CASSLALQGLNTEAFF.

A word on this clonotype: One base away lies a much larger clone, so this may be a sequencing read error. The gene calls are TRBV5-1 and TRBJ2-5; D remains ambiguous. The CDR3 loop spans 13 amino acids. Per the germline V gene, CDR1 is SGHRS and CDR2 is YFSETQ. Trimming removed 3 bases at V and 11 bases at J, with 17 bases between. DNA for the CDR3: TGCGCCAGCAGCTCCTCCGGCGGCAATAAGCAGTACTTC. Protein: CASSSSGGNKQYF.

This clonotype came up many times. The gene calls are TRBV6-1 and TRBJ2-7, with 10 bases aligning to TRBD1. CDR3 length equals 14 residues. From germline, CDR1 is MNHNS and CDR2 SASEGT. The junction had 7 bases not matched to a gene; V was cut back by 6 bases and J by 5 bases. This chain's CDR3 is CASRPRDRGHEQYF. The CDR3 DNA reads TGTGCCAGCAGGCCCCGGGACAGGGGCCACGAGCAGTACTTC.

CDR3 protein: CASSPQTGKNTEAFF. The CDR3 nucleotides are TGTGCCAGCAGCCCCCAGACAGGGAAGAACACTGAAGCTTTCTTT. The gene calls are TRBV7-9 and TRBJ1-1, with 7 bases identical to TRBD1. The CDR3 length is 15 residues. The junction had 7 bases not matched to a gene; V was cut back by 5 bases and J by 1 base. Germline CDR1 SEHNR, CDR2 FQNEAQ (reference sequence).

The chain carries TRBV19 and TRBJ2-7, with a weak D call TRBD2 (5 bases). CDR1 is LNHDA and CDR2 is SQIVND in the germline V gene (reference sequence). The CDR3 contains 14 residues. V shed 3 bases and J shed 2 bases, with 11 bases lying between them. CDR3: CASSIGRGTYEQYF. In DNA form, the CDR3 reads TGTGCCAGTAGTATCGGACGGGGAACCTACGAGCAGTACTTC. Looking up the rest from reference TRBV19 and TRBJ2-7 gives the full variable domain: DGGITQSPKYLFRKEGQNVTLSCEQNLNHDAMYWYRQDPGQGLRLIYYSQIVNDFQKGDIAEGYSVSREKKESFPLTVTSAQKNPTAFYLCASSIGRGTYEQYFGPGTRLTVT.

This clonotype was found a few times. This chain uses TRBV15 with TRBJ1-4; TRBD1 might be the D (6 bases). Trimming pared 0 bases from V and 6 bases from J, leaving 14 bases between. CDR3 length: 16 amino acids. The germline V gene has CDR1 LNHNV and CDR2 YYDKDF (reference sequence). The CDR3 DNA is TGTGCCACCAGCAGAGAAGGTTGGGGGGCGGATGAAAAACTGTTTTTT. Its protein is CATSREGWGADEKLFF. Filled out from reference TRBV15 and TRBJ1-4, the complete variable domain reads DAMVIQNPRYQVTQFGKPVTLSCSQTLNHNVMYWYQQKSSQAPKLLFHYYDKDFNNEADTPDNFQSRRPNTSFCFLDIRSPGLGDTAMYLCATSREGWGADEKLFFGSGTQLSVL.

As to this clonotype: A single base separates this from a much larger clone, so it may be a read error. CDR3 in amino acids: CASSLAAGIIQYF. The CDR3 region has the DNA TGTGCCAGCAGTCTCGCGGCAGGTATTATTCAGTACTTC. J is TRBJ2-4 and V is TRBV28, with D unresolved. Germline CDR1 and CDR2: MDHEN and SYDVKM. Trimming pared 5 bases from V and 10 bases from J, leaving 15 bases between. The CDR3 covers 13 residues.

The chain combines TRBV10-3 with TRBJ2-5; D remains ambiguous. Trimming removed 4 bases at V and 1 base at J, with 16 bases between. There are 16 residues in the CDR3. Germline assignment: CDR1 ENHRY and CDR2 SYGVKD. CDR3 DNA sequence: TGTGCCATCAGTGGGCAGTTAAAAAACGGCCAAGAGACCCAGTACTTC. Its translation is CAISGQLKNGQETQYF.

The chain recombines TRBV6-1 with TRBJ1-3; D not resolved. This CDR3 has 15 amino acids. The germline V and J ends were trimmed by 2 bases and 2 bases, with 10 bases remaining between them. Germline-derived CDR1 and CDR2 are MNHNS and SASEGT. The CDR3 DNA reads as TGTGCCAGCAGTGAATACTCGGGAGCTGGAAACACCATATATTTT. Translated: CASSEYSGAGNTIYF.

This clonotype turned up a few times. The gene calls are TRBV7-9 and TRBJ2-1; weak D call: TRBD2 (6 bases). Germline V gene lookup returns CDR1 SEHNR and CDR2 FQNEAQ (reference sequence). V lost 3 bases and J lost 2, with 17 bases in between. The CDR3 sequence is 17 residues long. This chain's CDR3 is CASSLGVLAHTYNEQFF. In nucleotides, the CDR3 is TGTGCCAGCAGCTTGGGGGTGCTAGCGCATACCTACAATGAGCAGTTCTTC.

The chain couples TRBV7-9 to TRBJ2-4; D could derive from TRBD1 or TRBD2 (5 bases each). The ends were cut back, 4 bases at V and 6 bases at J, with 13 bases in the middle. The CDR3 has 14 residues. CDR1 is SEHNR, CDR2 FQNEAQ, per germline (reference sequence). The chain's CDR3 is CASSSGLAGNIQYF. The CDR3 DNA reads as TGTGCCAGCAGCTCGGGGCTAGCCGGAAACATTCAGTACTTC.

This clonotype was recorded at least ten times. In DNA form, the CDR3 reads TGTGCCAGCAGTTTAGGCCCGGGACGCCTTGACATTCAGTACTTC. Amino acids: CASSLGPGRLDIQYF. The chain has TRBV28 and TRBJ2-4, with D perhaps being TRBD1 or TRBD2 (5 bases each). This CDR3 has 15 residues. Trimming took off 2 bases at V and 8 bases at J, with 16 bases between the two ends. From germline, CDR1 is MDHEN and CDR2 SYDVKM.

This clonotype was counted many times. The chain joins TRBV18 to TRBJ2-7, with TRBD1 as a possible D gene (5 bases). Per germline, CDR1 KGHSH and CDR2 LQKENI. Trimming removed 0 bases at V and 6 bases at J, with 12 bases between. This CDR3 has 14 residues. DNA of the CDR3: TGTGCCAGCTCACCACCCAGGGTGTCTTCCGAGCAGTACTTC. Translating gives CASSPPRVSSEQYF.

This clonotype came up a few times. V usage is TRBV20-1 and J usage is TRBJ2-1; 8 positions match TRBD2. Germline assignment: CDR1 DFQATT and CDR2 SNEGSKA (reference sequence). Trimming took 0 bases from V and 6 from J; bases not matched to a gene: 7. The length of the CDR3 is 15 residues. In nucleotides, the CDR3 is TGCAGTGCTAGAGAACCCCGGGAGGGCCTCAATGAGCAGTTCTTC. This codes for CSAREPREGLNEQFF.

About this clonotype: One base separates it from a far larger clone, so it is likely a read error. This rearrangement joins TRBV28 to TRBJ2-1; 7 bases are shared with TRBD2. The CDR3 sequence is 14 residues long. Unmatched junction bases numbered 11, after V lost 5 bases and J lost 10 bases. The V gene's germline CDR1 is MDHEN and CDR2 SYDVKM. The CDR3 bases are TGTGCCAGCAGTGGAAGCGGGAAATGGAACGAGCAGTTCTTC. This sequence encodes CASSGSGKWNEQFF.

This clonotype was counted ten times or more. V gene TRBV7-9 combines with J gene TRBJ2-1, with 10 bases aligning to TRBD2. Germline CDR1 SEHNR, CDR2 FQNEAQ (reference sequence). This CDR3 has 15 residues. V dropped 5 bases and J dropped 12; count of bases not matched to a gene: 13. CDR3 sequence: CASSEAGLAPLGQFF. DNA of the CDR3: TGTGCCAGCAGCGAAGCGGGACTAGCGCCACTTGGGCAGTTCTTC.

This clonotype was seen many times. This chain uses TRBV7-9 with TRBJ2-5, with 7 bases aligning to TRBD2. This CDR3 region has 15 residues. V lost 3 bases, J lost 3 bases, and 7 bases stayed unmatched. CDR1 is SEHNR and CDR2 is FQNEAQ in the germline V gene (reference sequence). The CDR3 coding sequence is TGTGCCAGCAGCTTTTTGGCTAGCGGTAAAGAGACCCAGTACTTC. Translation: CASSFLASGKETQYF.

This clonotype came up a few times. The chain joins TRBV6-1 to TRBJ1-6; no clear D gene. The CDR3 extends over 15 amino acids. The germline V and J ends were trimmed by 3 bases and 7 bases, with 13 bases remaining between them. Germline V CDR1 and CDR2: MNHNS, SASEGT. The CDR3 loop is CASSESRAVNSPLHF. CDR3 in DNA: TGTGCCAGCAGTGAGTCTCGGGCTGTAAATTCACCCCTCCACTTT.

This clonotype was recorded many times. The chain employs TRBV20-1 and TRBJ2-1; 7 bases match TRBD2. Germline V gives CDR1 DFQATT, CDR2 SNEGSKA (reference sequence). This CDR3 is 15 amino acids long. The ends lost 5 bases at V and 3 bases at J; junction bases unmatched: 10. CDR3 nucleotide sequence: TGCAGTGCTCGCAGTTCTAGCGGATACTACAATGAGCAGTTCTTC. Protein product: CSARSSSGYYNEQFF.

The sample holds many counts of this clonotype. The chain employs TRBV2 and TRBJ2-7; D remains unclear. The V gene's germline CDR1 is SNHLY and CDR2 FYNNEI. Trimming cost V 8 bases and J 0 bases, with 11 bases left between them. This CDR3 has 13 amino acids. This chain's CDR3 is CASSAGPSYEQYF. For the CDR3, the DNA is TGTGCCAGCTCGGCCGGTCCCTCCTACGAGCAGTACTTC.

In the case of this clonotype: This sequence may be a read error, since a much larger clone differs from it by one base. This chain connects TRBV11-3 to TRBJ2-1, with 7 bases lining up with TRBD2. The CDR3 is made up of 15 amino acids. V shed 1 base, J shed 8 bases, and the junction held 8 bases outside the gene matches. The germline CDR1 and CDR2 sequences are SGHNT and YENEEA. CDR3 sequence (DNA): TGTGCCAGCAGCTTAGGACCAGCGGGAATAGATGAGCAGTTCTTC. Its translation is CASSLGPAGIDEQFF.

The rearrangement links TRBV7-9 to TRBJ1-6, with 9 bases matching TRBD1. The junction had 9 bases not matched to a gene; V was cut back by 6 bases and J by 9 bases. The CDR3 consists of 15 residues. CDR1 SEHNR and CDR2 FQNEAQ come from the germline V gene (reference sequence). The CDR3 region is CASSYRGTGISPLHF. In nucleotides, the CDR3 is TGTGCCAGCAGTTATAGAGGGACAGGGATTTCACCCCTCCACTTT.

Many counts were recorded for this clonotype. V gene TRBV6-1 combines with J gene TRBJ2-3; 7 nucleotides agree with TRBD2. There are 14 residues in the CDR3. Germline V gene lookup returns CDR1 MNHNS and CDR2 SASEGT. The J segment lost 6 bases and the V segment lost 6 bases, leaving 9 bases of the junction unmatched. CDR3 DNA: TGTGCCAGCAGCCCAAGGGACTACACGGATACGCAGTATTTT. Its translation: CASSPRDYTDTQYF.

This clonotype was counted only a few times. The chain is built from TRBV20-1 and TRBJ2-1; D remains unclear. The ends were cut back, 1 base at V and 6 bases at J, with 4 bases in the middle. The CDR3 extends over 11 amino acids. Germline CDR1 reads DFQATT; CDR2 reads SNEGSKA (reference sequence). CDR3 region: CSARVVNEQFF. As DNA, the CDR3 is TGCAGTGCTAGAGTCGTCAATGAGCAGTTCTTC.

DNA for the CDR3: TGTGCCAGCAGCTTGGCTAGCGGGAACCCCTACGAGCAGTACTTC. The encoded protein is CASSLASGNPYEQYF. The rearrangement links TRBV5-4 to TRBJ2-7; 9 positions agree with TRBD2. The trim removed 0 bases at V and 2 bases at J, leaving 3 bases unmatched. Germline-derived CDR1 and CDR2 are SGHNT and YYREEE (reference sequence). The CDR3 has 15 residues.

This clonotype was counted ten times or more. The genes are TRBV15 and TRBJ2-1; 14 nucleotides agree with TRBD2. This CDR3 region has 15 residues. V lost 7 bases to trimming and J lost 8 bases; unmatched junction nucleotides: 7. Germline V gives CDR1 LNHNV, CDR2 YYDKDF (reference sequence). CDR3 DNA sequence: TGTGCCACCAAGGGACTAGCGGGAGCTTGGGATGAGCAGTTCTTC. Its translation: CATKGLAGAWDEQFF. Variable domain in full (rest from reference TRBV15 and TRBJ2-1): DAMVIQNPRYQVTQFGKPVTLSCSQTLNHNVMYWYQQKSSQAPKLLFHYYDKDFNNEADTPDNFQSRRPNTSFCFLDIRSPGLGDTAMYLCATKGLAGAWDEQFFGPGTRLTVL.